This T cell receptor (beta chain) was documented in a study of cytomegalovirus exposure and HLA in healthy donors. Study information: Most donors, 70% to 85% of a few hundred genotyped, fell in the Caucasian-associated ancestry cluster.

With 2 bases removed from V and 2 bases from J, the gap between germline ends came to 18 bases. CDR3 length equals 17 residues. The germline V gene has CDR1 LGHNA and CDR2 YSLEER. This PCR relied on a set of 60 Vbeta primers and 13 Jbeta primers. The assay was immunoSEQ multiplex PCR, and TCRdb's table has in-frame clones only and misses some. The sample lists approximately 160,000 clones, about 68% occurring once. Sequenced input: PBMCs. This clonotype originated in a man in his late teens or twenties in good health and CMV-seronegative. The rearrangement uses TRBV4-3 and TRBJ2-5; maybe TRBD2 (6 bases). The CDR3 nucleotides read TGCGCCAGCAGCCAAACTTACCAGCGGGCCCCTCAAGAGACCCAGTACTTC. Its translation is CASSQTYQRAPQETQYF.